This entry describes one T cell receptor (beta chain). Sequencing used immunoSEQ multiplex PCR; TCRdb keeps in-frame clones, though not all of them. This sample has 200,000 to 300,000 clones, with approximately 86% found just once. These data come from a study of blood T cell repertoires in COVID-19. Looking at the study overall: Sites in the United States, Italy and Spain provided acute and convalescent COVID-19 samples.

Germline assignment: CDR1 KGHSH and CDR2 LQKENI. The V segment lost 8 bases and the J segment 6 bases; nucleotides outside the gene matches: 6. The CDR3 covers 14 residues. Participants spanned ages about 18 to 90 years and resided in 20 to 30 US areas. Among Cohort 3 donors, those recovered had two negative PCRs, clearance, or symptom resolution. The clonotype originates from a woman in her late teens or twenties who had recovered from COVID-19. The source material was PBMCs or T cells enriched from blood (not recorded which). This chain uses TRBV18 with TRBJ1-4; 10 bases line up with TRBD1. The CDR3 DNA sequence: TGTGCCAGCCGACCCGGGACAGGGGATGAAAAACTGTTTTTT. This sequence encodes CASRPGTGDEKLFF.